This T cell receptor beta chain was identified during a study of Ad26.COV2.S vaccination and SARS-CoV-2 variants. The study's findings and limits: Possibly, TCR breadth and depth analyses underestimated total T cell responses.

Specified treatment: over 15 received Ad26.COV2.S at low or high dose, single or two shots; several received placebo; per-sample allocation not given. On day 63 after the first injection, vaccine and placebo recipients gave samples. As to this clone: The antigen remains undetermined.

Sequencing was performed with immunoSEQ multiplex PCR; in TCRdb, only in-frame clones are kept and a portion is missing. The table records about 220,000 clones, around nine tenths of them present only once. Germline CDR1 LNHDA, CDR2 SQIVND (reference sequence). The CDR3 extends over 18 amino acids. The ends lost 5 bases at V and 3 bases at J; junction bases unmatched: 19. The TCR originated in a person between 18 and 59 years old who received the Ad26.COV2.S COVID-19 vaccine or a placebo. The specimen comprised peripheral blood, sampled in a trial of Ad26.COV2.S vaccine versus placebo. This chain uses TRBV19 with TRBJ2-7; 7 bases fit TRBD1. CDR3 sequence: CASSRQGLKFDPLYEQYF. The CDR3 bases are TGTGCCAGTAGTCGACAGGGTCTGAAATTCGATCCACTCTACGAGCAGTACTTC.